Below are 29 T cell receptor beta chains sequenced from a single sample in a study of T-cell memory formation after mild COVID-19. TCRdb re-called the 5' RACE reads through MiXCR, storing one row per CDR3 protein. This sample yields 210,000 or so distinct CDR3 sequences, of which about 10% are seen a single time; roughly 3% belongs to the top ten. Sample: PBMCs or a T cell subset sorted from them (not recorded which). These receptors all stem from a man between 18 and 29 years old who had mild COVID-19 (a few samples of this study predate the infection). Cell type and time point are not known.

This chain uses TRBV5-1 with TRBJ2-3; 15 positions agree with TRBD2. This CDR3 is 15 amino acids long. Trimming took 7 bases from V and 8 from J; bases not matched to a gene: 8. Germline CDR1 SGHRS, CDR2 YFSETQ. The DNA for the CDR3 is TGCGCCAGCTCCCGGACTAGCGGGGGGGAAGGTACGCAGTATTTT. Protein product: CASSRTSGGEGTQYF.

The V and J genes are TRBV7-2 and TRBJ2-2; D may be TRBD2 (6 bases). CDR1 SGHTA and CDR2 FQGNSA come from the germline V gene. The CDR3 sequence is 16 residues long. Trimming removed 4 bases at V and 1 base at J, with 13 bases between. The CDR3 DNA is TGTGCCAGCAGCTATTTCGGGGGAGTGAACACCGGGGAGCTGTTTTTT. It encodes CASSYFGGVNTGELFF.

The V gene is TRBV5-1, the J gene TRBJ2-3; 7 nucleotides align to TRBD2. The V gene's germline CDR1 is SGHRS and CDR2 YFSETQ. J lost 2 bases, V lost 0 bases, and 6 bases had no gene match. CDR3 length: 16 amino acids. CDR3 coding DNA: TGCGCCAGCAGCTTGGGGCTAGCGGTTCCCACAGATACGCAGTATTTT. Translated: CASSLGLAVPTDTQYF.

This clonotype appeared a few times. The chain joins TRBV7-6 to TRBJ2-7, with D tentatively TRBD2 (6 bases). The germline V gene encodes CDR1 SGHVS and CDR2 FNYEAQ. Trimming shortened V by 2 bases and J by 0 bases, and 8 bases separated the two germline ends. The CDR3 is 14 amino acids. CDR3 nucleotide sequence: TGTGCCAGCAGCTTACCTAGCGACTCCTACGAGCAGTACTTC. Translated: CASSLPSDSYEQYF.

This clonotype was detected only a few times. This chain links TRBV5-4 with TRBJ1-2; 10 bases agree with TRBD1. The CDR3 length is 14 residues. V lost 5 bases, J lost 4 bases, and 5 bases stayed unmatched. In germline, CDR1 is SGHNT, CDR2 YYREEE (reference sequence). Here the CDR3 DNA reads TGTGCCAGCAGAACCGGGACAGGGGTCTATGGCTACACCTTC. It specifies CASRTGTGVYGYTF.

The chain combines TRBV7-3 with TRBJ1-1; TRBD1 is a possible D gene (5 bases). The ends were cut back, 5 bases at V and 10 bases at J, with 17 bases in the middle. The CDR3 length is 13 residues. Germline V gene lookup returns CDR1 SGHTA and CDR2 FQGTGA. The CDR3 protein is CASSPQAGTGAFF. The CDR3 nucleotides are TGTGCCAGCAGCCCGCAGGCTGGGACGGGAGCTTTCTTT.

This clonotype came up many times. Compared with germline, one end of the junction differs, possibly owing to a read error. V gene TRBV7-9 combines with J gene TRBJ2-1; D might be TRBD1 or TRBD2, each matching 5 bases. Germline assignment: CDR1 SEHNR and CDR2 FQNEAQ (reference sequence). The CDR3 has 11 amino acids. In nucleotides, the CDR3 is TGTGCCAGCGCGGAGAGGGGACCGGCGGTCTTC. It codes for CASAERGPAVF.

This clonotype was detected many times. The J gene is TRBJ2-1, the V gene TRBV5-1; D is undetermined. The V end was cut by 0 bases, the J end by 7 bases, with 5 bases between. The CDR3 spans 12 residues. Germline CDR1 is SGHRS and CDR2 is YFSETQ. The CDR3 is CASSLELNEQFF. The CDR3 nucleotides are TGCGCCAGCAGCTTGGAGCTAAATGAGCAGTTCTTC.

This clonotype was counted between two and nine times. The chain's CDR3 is CASELDFGYNEQFF. The CDR3 coding sequence is TGTGCCAGCGAACTGGACTTCGGGTACAATGAGCAGTTCTTC. The gene calls are TRBV7-2 and TRBJ2-1, with a weak D call TRBD2 (5 bases). The CDR3 has 14 residues. Germline assignment: CDR1 SGHTA and CDR2 FQGNSA. Trimming took off 8 bases at V and 4 bases at J, with 15 bases between the two ends.

This clonotype was picked up many times. The chain uses TRBV27 and TRBJ2-3, with D perhaps TRBD2 (5 bases). The CDR3 is made up of 12 amino acids. Trimming pared 3 bases from V and 5 bases from J, leaving 6 bases between. Germline CDR1 and CDR2: MNHEY and SMNVEV (reference sequence). The CDR3 nucleotides are TGTGCCAGCAGTTTCAGCGGAGATACGCAGTATTTT. Its protein is CASSFSGDTQYF.

The chain links TRBV7-2 to TRBJ2-3, with 15 positions matching TRBD2. V shed 4 bases, J shed 4 bases, and the junction held 9 bases outside the gene matches. The CDR3 length is 18 residues. Germline-derived CDR1 and CDR2 are SGHTA and FQGNSA. The CDR3 sequence is CASSSAGLAGGRSDTQYF. CDR3 nucleotide sequence: TGTGCCAGCAGCTCGGCGGGACTAGCGGGGGGCCGTTCAGATACGCAGTATTTT.

The rearrangement joins TRBV12-3 or TRBV12-4 to TRBJ1-5; 7 positions agree with TRBD1. CDR3 size: 15 residues. J was trimmed by 0 bases and V by 5 bases; bases with no gene match: 4. CDR3 coding DNA: TGTGCCAGCAGTCCACAGGGGAATAGCAATCAGCCCCAGCATTTT. This gives the protein CASSPQGNSNQPQHF.

This clonotype was seen at least ten times. V and J are TRBV12-3 or TRBV12-4 and TRBJ2-1; the match to TRBD2 covers 11 bases. The CDR3 length is 15 residues. Trimming at V came to 6 bases and at J to 4 bases, leaving 5 bases not matched to a gene. CDR3 region: CASRVSGGGYNEQFF. As DNA, the CDR3 is TGTGCCAGCAGGGTTAGCGGGGGGGGTTACAATGAGCAGTTCTTC.

The chain combines TRBV5-1 with TRBJ1-1; D remains ambiguous. Per the germline V gene, CDR1 is SGHRS and CDR2 is YFSETQ. Trimming left V 0 bases short and J 5 bases short, with 11 bases between. The CDR3 is 14 amino acids. The CDR3 sequence is CASSLEAARTEAFF. The CDR3 coding sequence is TGCGCCAGCAGCTTGGAGGCTGCGCGGACTGAAGCTTTCTTT.

This clonotype showed up many times. The gene calls are TRBV4-3 and TRBJ1-2, with TRBD1 matching 12 bases. The CDR3 extends over 17 amino acids. Losses at the gene ends were 1 base for V and 5 bases for J; bases not matched to a gene: 8. Germline CDR1 and CDR2: LGHNA and YSLEER. CDR3 DNA: TGCGCCAGCAGCCAAGCCCCTGGGACAGGGGGCGCGTATGGCTACACCTTC. Its translation: CASSQAPGTGGAYGYTF.

This clonotype turned up a few times. V gene TRBV5-1 combines with J gene TRBJ2-6; D perhaps matches TRBD2 (5 bases). Germline V gene sequence: CDR1 SGHRS, CDR2 YFSETQ. V lost 0 bases and J lost 0, with 7 bases in between. The CDR3 loop spans 16 amino acids. The chain's CDR3 is CASSLDGNSGANVLTF. In DNA form, the CDR3 reads TGCGCCAGCAGCTTGGACGGGAACTCTGGGGCCAACGTCCTGACTTTC.

This clonotype has a handful of counts. The J gene is TRBJ2-7, the V gene TRBV19; the match to TRBD1 covers 10 bases. Losses at the gene ends were 5 bases for V and 5 bases for J; bases not matched to a gene: 9. The CDR3 runs 15 residues. In germline, CDR1 is LNHDA, CDR2 SQIVND (reference sequence). The chain's CDR3 is CASSPTGQGRNEQYF. The CDR3, as DNA: TGTGCCAGTAGTCCCACGGGACAGGGGCGTAACGAGCAGTACTTC.

This clonotype was counted ten times or more. The genes are TRBV5-1 and TRBJ2-2, with TRBD1 identical over 9 bases. The germline gives CDR1 SGHRS, CDR2 YFSETQ. V lost 2 bases, J lost 4 bases, and 6 bases stayed unmatched. The CDR3 length is 16 residues. CDR3 in amino acids: CASSFTGGEGTGELFF. Here the CDR3 DNA reads TGCGCCAGCAGCTTTACAGGGGGCGAAGGCACCGGGGAGCTGTTTTTT.

This clonotype appeared a few times. The rearrangement links TRBV12-3 or TRBV12-4 to TRBJ2-3; the match to TRBD1 covers 10 bases. The J segment lost 1 base and the V segment lost 4 bases, leaving 8 bases of the junction unmatched. CDR3 length: 17 amino acids. The CDR3 sequence is CASSSSTGGEGTDTQYF. The CDR3 bases are TGTGCCAGCAGTTCCTCGACAGGGGGCGAGGGCACAGATACGCAGTATTTT.

The chain links TRBV2 to TRBJ1-2; 7 nucleotides align to TRBD1. Germline CDR1 SNHLY, CDR2 FYNNEI. Trimming cost V 3 bases and J 2 bases; bases outside gene matches: 6. This CDR3 spans 15 amino acids. The CDR3 spells CASSDVPGQNYGYTF. CDR3 in DNA: TGTGCCAGCAGTGACGTACCGGGACAGAACTATGGCTACACCTTC.

The V gene is TRBV28, the J gene TRBJ2-5; the D gene is possibly TRBD1 (5 bases). There are 14 residues in the CDR3. The V end lost 4 bases, the J end lost 3 bases, and 12 bases lay between the germline ends. Germline loops: CDR1 MDHEN, CDR2 SYDVKM. CDR3 region: CASSSFQGKETQYF. The CDR3 region has the DNA TGTGCCAGCAGTTCCTTTCAGGGAAAAGAGACCCAGTACTTC.

This clonotype was observed a handful of times. This rearrangement joins TRBV18 to TRBJ2-7, with 7 bases aligning to TRBD1. Trimming at V came to 3 bases and at J to 2 bases, leaving 4 bases not matched to a gene. This CDR3 contains 14 residues. Germline V CDR1 and CDR2: KGHSH, LQKENI. CDR3 in DNA: TGTGCCAGCTCACCTGCGACAGGGCCCTACGAGCAGTACGTC. This codes for CASSPATGPYEQYV.

This clonotype was found a few times. The chain links TRBV7-2 to TRBJ2-4; TRBD1 aligns across 10 bases. This CDR3 has 17 amino acids. The V gene's germline CDR1 is SGHTA and CDR2 FQGNSA. V was pared by 0 bases and J by 7 bases, with 9 bases of the junction left unmatched. The CDR3 reads CASSLAPPGTGDNIQYF. CDR3 nucleotides: TGTGCCAGCAGCTTAGCGCCCCCCGGGACAGGGGACAACATTCAGTACTTC.

The chain links TRBV12-3 or TRBV12-4 to TRBJ1-6; 10 nucleotides match TRBD1. Trimming cost V 6 bases and J 9 bases; bases outside gene matches: 5. CDR3 length equals 14 residues. For the CDR3, the DNA is TGTGCCAGCAGATCGACAGGGGGCAGTTCACCCCTCCACTTT. Its protein product is CASRSTGGSSPLHF.

This clonotype came up a few times. V gene TRBV11-2 combines with J gene TRBJ2-3, with 8 bases that match TRBD1. This CDR3 is built from 14 residues. Looked up from germline, CDR1 is SGHAT and CDR2 is FQNNGV. Unmatched junction bases numbered 4, after V lost 4 bases and J lost 4 bases. In DNA, the CDR3 is TGTGCCAGCAGCTCGAACAGGGGGGCAGATACGCAGTATTTT. Its protein product is CASSSNRGADTQYF.

This sequence joins TRBV20-1 and TRBJ2-7; 13 bases are a match to TRBD2. CDR1 and CDR2 (germline): DFQATT, SNEGSKA (reference sequence). This CDR3 contains 16 residues. V lost 0 bases to trimming and J lost 5 bases; unmatched junction nucleotides: 7. CDR3: CSARDPLAGGRNEQYF. Here the CDR3 DNA reads TGCAGTGCTAGAGATCCACTAGCGGGGGGGCGGAACGAGCAGTACTTC.

This chain uses TRBV30 with TRBJ1-2; D remains ambiguous. Trimming left V 2 bases short and J 9 bases short, with 28 bases between. CDR1 is GTSNPN, CDR2 SVGIG, per germline (reference sequence). This CDR3 has 17 residues. CDR3 in DNA: TGTGCCTGGAGTTTGTATCCCCGGCCCCCCGGTGTTTTGCGCTACACCTTC. Translation gives CAWSLYPRPPGVLRYTF.

V is TRBV20-1 and J is TRBJ2-7, with 8 bases lining up with TRBD2. Germline V gene sequence: CDR1 DFQATT, CDR2 SNEGSKA (reference sequence). V lost 1 base and J lost 5; bases outside the gene matches: 7. CDR3 size: 14 residues. The CDR3: CSARGTSGAHEQYF. DNA of the CDR3: TGCAGTGCTAGAGGAACTAGCGGCGCCCACGAGCAGTACTTC.

The chain employs TRBV6-5 and TRBJ1-5; no firm D call. Per germline, CDR1 MNHEY and CDR2 SVGAGI. V was clipped by 5 bases and J by 2 bases, with 13 bases between them. This CDR3 is built from 15 residues. The CDR3 region has the DNA TGTGCCAGCAGTCCTACAGCGTCCCGCAATCAGCCCCAGCATTTT. It codes for CASSPTASRNQPQHF.